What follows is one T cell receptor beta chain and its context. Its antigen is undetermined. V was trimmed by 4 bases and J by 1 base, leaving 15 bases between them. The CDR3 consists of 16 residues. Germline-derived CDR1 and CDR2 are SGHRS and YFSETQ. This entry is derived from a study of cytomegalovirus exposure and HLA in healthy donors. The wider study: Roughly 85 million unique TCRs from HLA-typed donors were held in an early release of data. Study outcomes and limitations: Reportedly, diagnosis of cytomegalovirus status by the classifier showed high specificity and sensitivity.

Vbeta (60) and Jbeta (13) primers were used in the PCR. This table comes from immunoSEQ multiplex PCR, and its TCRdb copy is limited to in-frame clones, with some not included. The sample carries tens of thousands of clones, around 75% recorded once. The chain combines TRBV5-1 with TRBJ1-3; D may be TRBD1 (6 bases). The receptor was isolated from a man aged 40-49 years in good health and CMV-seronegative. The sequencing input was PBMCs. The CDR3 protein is CASSMETGRSGNTIYF. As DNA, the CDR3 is TGCGCCAGCAGCATGGAAACAGGGAGATCTGGAAACACCATATATTTT.